The 25 T cell receptor beta chains in this list originate from one sample, sequenced in a study of post-analysis software for immune sequencing data. Study results and caveats: Included in a set of five TRBV segments more frequent in patients than controls were TRBV5-6, TRBV5-1 and TRBV20-1.

Incorporated into the TCR beta cDNA libraries were unique molecular identifiers, which served to reduce PCR and sequencing biases. TCRdb reprocessed the PCR reads via MiXCR and lists one record per CDR3 protein. The sample includes over 250,000 distinct CDR3 sequences, around 34% seen only once; the top ten take under 5%. These receptors' targets are unknown. Source material: blood. Receptors originate from a girl between 5 and 17 years old with multiple sclerosis.

The J gene is TRBJ2-1, the V gene TRBV9; D remains unclear. V lost 4 bases and J lost 9, with 11 bases in between. Germline CDR1 is SGDLS and CDR2 is YYNGEE. This CDR3 is 12 amino acids long. CDR3 region: CASSTAGGEQFF. The CDR3 region has the DNA TGTGCCAGCAGCACTGCAGGCGGTGAGCAGTTCTTC. Supplemented by reference TRBV9 and TRBJ2-1, the full variable domain reads DSGVTQTPKHLITATGQRVTLRCSPRSGDLSVYWYQQSLDQGLQFLIQYYNGEERAKGNILERFSAQQFPDLHSELNLSSLELGDSALYFCASSTAGGEQFFGPGTRLTVL.

On this clonotype: This sequence may be a read error, since a much larger clone differs from it by one base. This rearrangement joins TRBV4-1 to TRBJ1-4, with D unclear. The ends were cut back, 5 bases at V and 12 bases at J, with 19 bases in the middle. The CDR3 is made up of 14 amino acids. The germline V gene encodes CDR1 MGHRA and CDR2 YSYEKL. The CDR3 loop reads CASSIVAVGEELFF. CDR3 coding DNA: TGCGCCAGCAGCATAGTCGCAGTGGGAGAAGAACTGTTTTTT.

This clonotype was observed many times. The rearrangement links TRBV5-1 to TRBJ2-1; TRBD2 agrees at 10 bases. The CDR3 spans 16 residues. Losses at the gene ends were 3 bases for V and 6 bases for J; bases not matched to a gene: 9. Germline CDR1 SGHRS, CDR2 YFSETQ. CDR3 sequence reads: CASSSAGTSALNEQFF. The CDR3 DNA reads as TGCGCCAGCAGCTCGGCCGGGACTAGCGCCCTCAATGAGCAGTTCTTC.

About this clonotype itself: A read error may produce the germline difference seen at one junction end. V is TRBV6-5 and J is TRBJ1-6, with D uncertain. Germline CDR1 reads MNHEY; CDR2 reads SVGAGI. The CDR3 is 13 residues long. The CDR3 sequence: CASSYSIGSPPHF. The CDR3 DNA sequence: TGTGCCAGCAGTTACTCGATCGGGTCACCCCCCCACTTT.

As concerns this clonotype: A clone one base away is much larger, so this may be a read error. The chain joins TRBV5-1 to TRBJ2-1; TRBD2 agrees at 9 bases. The CDR3 has 15 amino acids. CDR1 is SGHRS, CDR2 YFSETQ, per germline. In DNA form, the CDR3 reads TGCGTCAGCAGCTTTAGCGGGAGCTCCTACAATGAGCAGTTCTTC. Translated, it gives CVSSFSGSSYNEQFF.

A remark on this clonotype: A read error may be the cause here, since a much bigger clone is one base away. J is TRBJ2-4 and V is TRBV7-9; a weak D match, TRBD2 (6 bases). There are 18 residues in the CDR3. Per germline, CDR1 SEHNR and CDR2 FQNEAQ (reference sequence). The CDR3 here is CARSLDGSREVAKNIQYF. CDR3 sequence (DNA): TGTGCCCGCAGCTTAGATGGGTCCAGGGAGGTAGCCAAAAACATTCAGTACTTC.

This clonotype has at least ten counts. The chain couples TRBV12-3 or TRBV12-4 to TRBJ2-1; 10 bases are a match to TRBD1. The CDR3 totals 14 residues. After removal of 5 bases from V and 6 bases from J, the junction contained 4 bases not matched to a gene. The CDR3 nucleotides are TGTGCCAGCAGTGGGACAGGGGCCCCCAATGAGCAGTTCTTC. Protein sequence: CASSGTGAPNEQFF.

The chain links TRBV7-6 to TRBJ1-5, with D maybe TRBD1 (5 bases). V lost 5 bases to trimming and J lost 6 bases, with 11 bases between them. This CDR3 has 13 amino acids. CDR1 SGHVS and CDR2 FNYEAQ come from the germline V gene. The CDR3 region is CASSIQESQPQHF. The CDR3 region has the DNA TGTGCCAGCAGCATACAGGAGTCTCAGCCCCAGCATTTT.

Note on this clonotype: With a much larger clone just one base away, this may be a read error. V gene TRBV5-1 combines with J gene TRBJ2-3; TRBD1 might be the D (5 bases). The germline V gene encodes CDR1 SGHRS and CDR2 YFSETQ. The CDR3 sequence is 14 residues long. The CDR3 DNA reads as TGCGCCAGCAGCTTTAGAGAAGACACAGGTACGCAGTATTTT. It is translated as CASSFREDTGTQYF.

This clonotype was recorded a few times. The chain recombines TRBV9 with TRBJ1-2; D call uncertain. This CDR3 region has 12 residues. Germline V CDR1 and CDR2: SGDLS, YYNGEE. V was trimmed by 4 bases and J by 10 bases, leaving 14 bases between them. This CDR3 reads CASSRRIIDYTF. CDR3 nucleotide sequence: TGTGCCAGCAGCCGAAGAATTATCGACTACACCTTC. The full variable domain, in which reference TRBV9 and TRBJ1-2 provide the parts outside the CDR3, is DSGVTQTPKHLITATGQRVTLRCSPRSGDLSVYWYQQSLDQGLQFLIQYYNGEERAKGNILERFSAQQFPDLHSELNLSSLELGDSALYFCASSRRIIDYTFGSGTRLTVV.

This clonotype was observed at least ten times. V is TRBV18 and J is TRBJ2-3; D unclear. This CDR3 is built from 15 residues. In germline, CDR1 is KGHSH, CDR2 LQKENI. V shed 2 bases and J shed 6 bases, with 15 bases lying between them. CDR3 DNA sequence: TGTGCCAGCTCACCAACATCCAGCATTCCGGATACGCAGTATTTT. Amino acids: CASSPTSSIPDTQYF.

This clonotype was observed many times. The V call is TRBV5-1, the J call TRBJ2-7; D tentatively reads TRBD1 or TRBD2 (5 bases each). Germline V gene lookup returns CDR1 SGHRS and CDR2 YFSETQ. V was clipped by 3 bases and J by 6 bases, with 16 bases between them. CDR3 length equals 14 residues. The CDR3 loop reads CASSSGDRGGEQYF. For the CDR3, the DNA is TGCGCCAGCAGCTCCGGGGACCGCGGAGGCGAGCAGTACTTC.

This clonotype came up a few times. The chain carries TRBV20-1 and TRBJ1-2; no definite D call. The V and J ends lost 5 bases and 4 bases respectively, with 14 bases between them. Germline V gene lookup returns CDR1 DFQATT and CDR2 SNEGSKA (reference sequence). The CDR3 covers 13 residues. The DNA for the CDR3 is TGCAGTGCTCCGGACCTGGGGTCCTATGGCTACACCTTC. It translates to CSAPDLGSYGYTF.

This clonotype was found a few times. V usage is TRBV5-1 and J usage is TRBJ2-7; tentative D call: TRBD2 (6 bases). The germline V and J ends were trimmed by 4 bases and 2 bases, with 16 bases remaining between them. This CDR3 has 15 amino acids. Germline CDR1 reads SGHRS; CDR2 reads YFSETQ. CDR3: CASSRRSLATYEQYF. The CDR3 bases are TGCGCCAGCAGCCGGAGGAGCCTAGCGACCTACGAGCAGTACTTC.

The V and J genes are TRBV28 and TRBJ1-4, with 10 positions matching TRBD1. This CDR3 contains 15 residues. V was clipped by 5 bases and J by 5 bases; unmatched bases: 5. Germline CDR1 is MDHEN and CDR2 is SYDVKM. In DNA form, the CDR3 reads TGTGCCAGCAGTCCCCCGACAGGGGGCAATGAAAAACTGTTTTTT. Residues: CASSPPTGGNEKLFF.

As concerns this clonotype: A read error may explain this, as a much larger clone is one base away. V and J are TRBV13 and TRBJ2-3; 7 nucleotides agree with TRBD2. The CDR3 sequence is 17 residues long. Germline CDR1 reads PRHDT; CDR2 reads FYEKMQ (reference sequence). V shed 5 bases and J 1 base; nucleotides not matched to a gene: 12. The CDR3 DNA reads TGTGCCAGCAGCCTTTACGCCGGGGGGATTCGCACAGATACGCAGTATTTT. Translation: CASSLYAGGIRTDTQYF. The variable domain in full, completed from reference TRBV13 and TRBJ2-3, reads AAGVIQSPRHLIKEKRETATLKCYPIPRHDTVYWYQQGPGQDPQFLISFYEKMQSDKGSIPDRFSAQQFSDYHSELNMSSLELGDSALYFCASSLYAGGIRTDTQYFGPGTRLTVL.

This clonotype was seen a few times. Relative to the germline gene, one junction end is altered; a read error may explain this. The genes are TRBV18 and TRBJ2-3; TRBD2 is a possible D gene (6 bases). In germline, CDR1 is KGHSH, CDR2 LQKENI. CDR3 length: 18 residues. The CDR3, as DNA: TGTGCCGGCTCACCGATTATGTTCGGGGGATTTAGCCCAGATACGCAGTATTTT. This translates into CAGSPIMFGGFSPDTQYF.

Ten or more counts support this clonotype. V usage is TRBV7-9 and J usage is TRBJ2-1, with TRBD2 identical over 9 bases. The CDR3 runs 15 residues. The V segment lost 2 bases and the J segment 3 bases; nucleotides outside the gene matches: 2. Germline assignment: CDR1 SEHNR and CDR2 FQNEAQ (reference sequence). CDR3 sequence (DNA): TGTGCCAGCAGCTTATTTAGCGGGAGCTACAATGAGCAGTTCTTC. Protein product: CASSLFSGSYNEQFF.

Notes on this clonotype: This could be a read error, since a much larger clone is one nucleotide away. The V call is TRBV2, the J call TRBJ1-1; D is perhaps TRBD1 (6 bases). Per germline, CDR1 SNHLY and CDR2 FYNNEI. Deletions cut 6 bases from V and 1 base from J, with 12 bases between. The CDR3 consists of 14 residues. The CDR3 here is CASRLGTQNTEAFF. The CDR3 DNA reads as TGTGCCAGCAGGTTAGGGACACAGAACACTGAAGCTTTCTTT.

This clonotype was detected only a few times. It may be a read error: a sequence one base away is much more abundant. This chain links TRBV5-1 with TRBJ2-5; 7 nucleotides line up with TRBD1. After removal of 0 bases from V and 5 bases from J, the junction contained 1 base not matched to a gene. Germline loops: CDR1 SGHRS, CDR2 YFSETQ. The CDR3 is 13 residues long. The CDR3 protein is CASSLEGGETQYF. DNA for the CDR3: TGCGCCAGCAGCTTGGAAGGGGGCGAGACCCAGTACTTC.

The gene calls are TRBV12-3 or TRBV12-4 and TRBJ2-5, with 8 bases lining up with TRBD1. With V trimmed by 3 bases and J by 5 bases, 5 bases remained unmatched. There are 14 residues in the CDR3. CDR3: CASSLQGASETQYF. In DNA form, the CDR3 reads TGTGCCAGCAGTTTGCAGGGGGCGTCGGAGACCCAGTACTTC.

A word on this clonotype: With a much larger clone just one base away, this may be a read error. The chain has TRBV6-1 and TRBJ2-1; D is ambiguous. The germline CDR1 and CDR2 sequences are MNHNS and SASEGT. Trimming left V 0 bases short and J 3 bases short, with 15 bases between. This CDR3 contains 17 residues. CDR3 in amino acids: CASSEAVRVSVYNEQFF. Here the CDR3 DNA reads TGTGCCAGCAGTGAAGCTGTAAGGGTTAGTGTCTACAATGAGCAGTTCTTC.

This clonotype was observed a few times. The CDR3 coding sequence is TGTGCCAGCAGTAATCAGGCGGCTTTAGGCAATCAGCCCCAGCATTTT. Translating it yields CASSNQAALGNQPQHF. V is TRBV27 and J is TRBJ1-5; D gene ambiguous. Germline assignment: CDR1 MNHEY and CDR2 SMNVEV (reference sequence). The CDR3 covers 16 residues. Trimming stripped 5 bases from V and 2 bases from J, with 16 bases between.

This chain joins TRBV24-1 and TRBJ1-2, with 10 bases aligning to TRBD1. The CDR3 extends over 14 amino acids. Per germline, CDR1 KGHDR and CDR2 SFDVKD. V lost 4 bases and J lost 7; bases outside the gene matches: 5. The CDR3 nucleotides read TGTGCCACCAGTGAGGGGGACAGGGGCTCTGGCTACACCTTC. This encodes CATSEGDRGSGYTF.

This clonotype came up many times. The chain's CDR3 is CSVDSGGGSGANVLTF. The CDR3, as DNA: TGCAGCGTTGATTCAGGTGGAGGCTCTGGGGCCAACGTCCTGACTTTC. V usage is TRBV29-1 and J usage is TRBJ2-6; TRBD2 might be the D (5 bases). This CDR3 has 16 amino acids. Germline CDR1 and CDR2: SQVTM and ANQGSEA. Trimming pared 3 bases from V and 0 bases from J, leaving 12 bases between.